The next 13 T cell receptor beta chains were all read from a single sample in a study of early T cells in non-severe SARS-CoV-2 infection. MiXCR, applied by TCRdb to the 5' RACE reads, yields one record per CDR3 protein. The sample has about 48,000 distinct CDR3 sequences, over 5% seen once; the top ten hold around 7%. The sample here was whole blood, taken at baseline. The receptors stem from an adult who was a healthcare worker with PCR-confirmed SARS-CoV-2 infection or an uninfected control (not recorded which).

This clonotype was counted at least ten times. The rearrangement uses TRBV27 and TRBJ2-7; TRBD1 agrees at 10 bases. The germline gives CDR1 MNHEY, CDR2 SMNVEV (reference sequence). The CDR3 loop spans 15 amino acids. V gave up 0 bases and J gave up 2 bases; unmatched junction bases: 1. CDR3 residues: CASSLSGTGAYEQYF. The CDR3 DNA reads TGTGCCAGCAGTTTATCCGGGACAGGGGCCTACGAGCAGTACTTC.

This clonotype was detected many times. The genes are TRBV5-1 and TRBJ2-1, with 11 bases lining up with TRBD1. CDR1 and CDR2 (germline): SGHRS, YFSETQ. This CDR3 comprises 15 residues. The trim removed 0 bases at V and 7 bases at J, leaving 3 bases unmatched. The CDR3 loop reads CASSLAGQGVNEQFF. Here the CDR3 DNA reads TGCGCCAGCAGCTTGGCGGGACAGGGGGTTAATGAGCAGTTCTTC.

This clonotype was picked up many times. In DNA form, the CDR3 reads TGTGCCAGCAGCTTAGAAGGAAGGGTTGGAAACACCATATATTTT. It codes for CASSLEGRVGNTIYF. The J gene is TRBJ1-3, the V gene TRBV7-2; D gene uncertain. Deletions cut 1 base from V and 3 bases from J, with 10 bases between. This CDR3 has 15 residues. Germline V gene sequence: CDR1 SGHTA, CDR2 FQGNSA.

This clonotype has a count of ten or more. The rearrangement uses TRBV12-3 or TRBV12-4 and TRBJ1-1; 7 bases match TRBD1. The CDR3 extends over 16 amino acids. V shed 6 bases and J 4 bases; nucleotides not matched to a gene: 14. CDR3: CASSSNRQGGGTEAFF. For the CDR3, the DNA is TGTGCCAGCAGCTCAAATAGACAGGGCGGGGGCACTGAAGCTTTCTTT.

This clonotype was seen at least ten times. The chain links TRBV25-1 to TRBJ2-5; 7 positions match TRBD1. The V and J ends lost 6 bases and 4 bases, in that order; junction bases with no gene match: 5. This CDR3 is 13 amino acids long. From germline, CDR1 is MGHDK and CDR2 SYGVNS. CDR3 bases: TGTGCCAGCAGGGCGACAGGGTTAGAGACCCAGTACTTC. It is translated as CASRATGLETQYF. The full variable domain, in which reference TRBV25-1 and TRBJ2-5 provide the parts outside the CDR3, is EADIYQTPRYLVIGTGKKITLECSQTMGHDKMYWYQQDPGMELHLIHYSYGVNSTEKGDLSSESTVSRIRTEHFPLTLESARPSHTSQYLCASRATGLETQYFGPGTRLLVL.

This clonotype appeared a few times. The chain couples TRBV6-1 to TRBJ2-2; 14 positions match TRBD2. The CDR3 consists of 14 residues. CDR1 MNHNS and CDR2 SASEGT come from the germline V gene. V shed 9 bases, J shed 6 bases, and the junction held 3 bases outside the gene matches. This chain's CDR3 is CASGTSGSPGELFF. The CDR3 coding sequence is TGTGCCAGTGGGACTAGCGGGAGTCCCGGGGAGCTGTTTTTT.

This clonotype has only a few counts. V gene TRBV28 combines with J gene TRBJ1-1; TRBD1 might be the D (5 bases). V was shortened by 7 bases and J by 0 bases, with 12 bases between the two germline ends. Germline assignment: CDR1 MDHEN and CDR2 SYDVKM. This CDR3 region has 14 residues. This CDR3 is CASTLGGLNTEAFF. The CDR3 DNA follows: TGTGCCAGCACCCTCGGGGGTTTGAACACTGAAGCTTTCTTT. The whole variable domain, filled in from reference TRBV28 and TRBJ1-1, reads DVKVTQSSRYLVKRTGEKVFLECVQDMDHENMFWYRQDPGLGLRLIYFSYDVKMKEKGDIPEGYSVSREKKERFSLILESASTNQTSMYLCASTLGGLNTEAFFGQGTRLTVV.

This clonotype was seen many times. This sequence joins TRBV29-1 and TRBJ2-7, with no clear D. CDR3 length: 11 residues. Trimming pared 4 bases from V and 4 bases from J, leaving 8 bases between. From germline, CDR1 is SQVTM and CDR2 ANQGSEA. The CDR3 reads CSVADLYEQYF. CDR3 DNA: TGCAGCGTTGCGGACCTTTACGAGCAGTACTTC.

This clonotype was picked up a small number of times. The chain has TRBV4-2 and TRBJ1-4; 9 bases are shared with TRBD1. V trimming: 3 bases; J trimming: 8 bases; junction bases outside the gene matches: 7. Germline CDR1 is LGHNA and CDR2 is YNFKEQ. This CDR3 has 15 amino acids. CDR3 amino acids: CASSHADRGEEKLFF. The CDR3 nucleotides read TGTGCCAGCAGCCATGCGGACAGGGGTGAGGAAAAACTGTTTTTT.

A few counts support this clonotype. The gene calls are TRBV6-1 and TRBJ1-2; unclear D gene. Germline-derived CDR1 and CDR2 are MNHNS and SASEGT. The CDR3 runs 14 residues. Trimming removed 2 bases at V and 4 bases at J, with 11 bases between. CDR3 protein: CASSEFTDGYGYTF. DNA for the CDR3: TGTGCCAGCAGTGAATTCACAGACGGCTATGGCTACACCTTC.

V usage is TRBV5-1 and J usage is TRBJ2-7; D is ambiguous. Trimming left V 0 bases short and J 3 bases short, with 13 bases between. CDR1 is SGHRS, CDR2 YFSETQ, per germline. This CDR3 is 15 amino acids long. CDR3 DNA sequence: TGCGCCAGCAGCTTGGCCGGACCGCCCCACTACGAGCAGTACTTC. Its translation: CASSLAGPPHYEQYF.

Here the CDR3 DNA reads TGCAGTGCTAGAGGGGGGACTAGCGGGAACTACGAGCAGTACTTC. It encodes CSARGGTSGNYEQYF. The chain employs TRBV20-1 and TRBJ2-7; 13 bases are a match to TRBD2. Trimming at V came to 1 base and at J to 3 bases, leaving 3 bases not matched to a gene. This CDR3 region has 15 residues. Germline lookup yields CDR1 DFQATT and CDR2 SNEGSKA (reference sequence).

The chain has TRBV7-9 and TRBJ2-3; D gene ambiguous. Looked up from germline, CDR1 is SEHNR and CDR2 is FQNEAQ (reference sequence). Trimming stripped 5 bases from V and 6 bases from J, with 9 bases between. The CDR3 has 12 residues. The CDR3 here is CASSALGDTQYF. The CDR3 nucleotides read TGTGCCAGCAGCGCCCTGGGGGATACGCAGTATTTT.